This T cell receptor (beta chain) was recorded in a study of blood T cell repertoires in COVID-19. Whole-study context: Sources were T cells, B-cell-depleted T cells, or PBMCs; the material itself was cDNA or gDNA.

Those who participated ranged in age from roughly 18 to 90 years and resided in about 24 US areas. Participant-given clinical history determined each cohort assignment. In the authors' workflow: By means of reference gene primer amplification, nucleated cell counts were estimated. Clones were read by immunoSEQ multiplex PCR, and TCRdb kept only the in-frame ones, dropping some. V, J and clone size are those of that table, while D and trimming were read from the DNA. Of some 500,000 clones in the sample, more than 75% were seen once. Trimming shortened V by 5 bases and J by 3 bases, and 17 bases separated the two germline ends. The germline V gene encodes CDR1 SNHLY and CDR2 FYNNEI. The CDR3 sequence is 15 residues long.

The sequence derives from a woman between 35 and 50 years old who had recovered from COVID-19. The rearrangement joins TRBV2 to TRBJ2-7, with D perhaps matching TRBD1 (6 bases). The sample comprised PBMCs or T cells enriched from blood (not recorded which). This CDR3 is CASSPFRDTDYEQYF. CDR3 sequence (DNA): TGTGCCAGCAGTCCCTTTAGGGACACCGACTACGAGCAGTACTTC. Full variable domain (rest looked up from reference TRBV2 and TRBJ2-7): EPEVTQTPSHQVTQMGQEVILRCVPISNHLYFYWYRQILGQKVEFLVSFYNNEISEKSEIFDDQFSVERPDGSNFTLKIRSTKLEDSAMYFCASSPFRDTDYEQYFGPGTRLTVT.